The 18 T cell receptor beta chains given below trace back to one sample, sequenced in a study of T cells in Graves' hyperthyroidism and ophthalmopathy. Amplification yielded TCR beta CDR3 regions, with RNA transcripts as the source. TCR CDR3 underwent first-round RT-PCR with the HTBI primer set. Via MiXCR, TCRdb re-called the multiplex PCR reads, giving one row per CDR3 protein. The sample gives approximately 410,000 distinct CDR3 sequences, about 13% of which show up once; 5% to 6% is in the top ten. Sequencing was carried out using blood. The receptors were sampled from a woman in her late teens or twenties with Graves' hyperthyroidism.

Only a few counts were recorded for this clonotype. The DNA for the CDR3 is TGCGCCAGCAGTCGGGACAAGGGATCCTACGAGCAGTACTTC. It yields the protein CASSRDKGSYEQYF. The V call is TRBV4-1, the J call TRBJ2-7, with D possibly being TRBD1 (6 bases). The germline gives CDR1 MGHRA, CDR2 YSYEKL. The CDR3 covers 14 residues. V was trimmed by 6 bases and J by 1 base, leaving 13 bases between them.

This clonotype was seen repeatedly, ten times or more. The chain has TRBV7-8 and TRBJ2-7, with TRBD1 matching 10 bases. CDR1 and CDR2 (germline): SGHVS, FQNEAQ. With 0 bases clipped from V and 4 bases from J, the junction kept 3 bases outside the gene matches. The CDR3 has 15 residues. The CDR3 nucleotides are TGTGCCAGCAGCTTAGCCGGGACAGGGGAATACGAGCAGTACTTC. It encodes CASSLAGTGEYEQYF.

This clonotype was detected only a few times. The chain combines TRBV29-1 with TRBJ1-4, with a weak D call TRBD1 (6 bases). The ends were cut back, 7 bases at V and 6 bases at J, with 18 bases in the middle. The CDR3 is 14 residues long. Per germline, CDR1 SQVTM and CDR2 ANQGSEA. CDR3: CSGGEGVEDEKLFF. CDR3 DNA sequence: TGCAGCGGAGGAGAGGGGGTAGAGGATGAAAAACTGTTTTTT.

There are many counts of this clonotype. The rearrangement uses TRBV28 and TRBJ2-7; 9 bases line up with TRBD1. The V and J ends lost 5 bases and 4 bases, in that order; junction bases with no gene match: 6. CDR3 size: 14 residues. From germline, CDR1 is MDHEN and CDR2 SYDVKM. The CDR3 is CASSGRDRAYEQYF. The CDR3 DNA is TGTGCCAGCAGTGGGCGGGACAGGGCTTACGAGCAGTACTTC.

This clonotype has ten or more counts. V and J are TRBV6-2 or TRBV6-3 and TRBJ1-1; TRBD1 matches 11 bases. Trimming removed 7 bases from V and 0 bases from J; junction bases left unmatched: 7. Germline assignment: CDR1 MNHEY and CDR2 SVGEGT. This CDR3 region has 16 residues. CDR3 nucleotide sequence: TGTGCCAGCACGGGACAGGGGGTTTTGGTGAACACTGAAGCTTTCTTT. Protein: CASTGQGVLVNTEAFF.

This clonotype was detected many times. The chain couples TRBV7-2 to TRBJ2-3, with 12 bases matching TRBD2. In germline, CDR1 is SGHTA, CDR2 FQGNSA. The length of the CDR3 is 18 residues. V lost 4 bases and J lost 4; bases outside the gene matches: 12. For the CDR3, the DNA is TGTGCCAGCAGCTCTACCTCGACTAGCGGGAGTAGGGCAGATACGCAGTATTTT. Translating it yields CASSSTSTSGSRADTQYF.

This clonotype was seen ten or more times. The chain is built from TRBV2 and TRBJ2-7; D may correspond to TRBD1 or TRBD2 (6 bases each). Trimming left V 8 bases short and J 0 bases short, with 11 bases between. Germline V lookup: CDR1 SNHLY, CDR2 FYNNEI. The CDR3 consists of 13 residues. As DNA, the CDR3 is TGTGCCAGCCGGGGGCAGGACTCCTACGAGCAGTACTTC. This encodes CASRGQDSYEQYF.

As to this clonotype: This may be a read error, as it is one base from a much larger clone. The chain employs TRBV30 and TRBJ2-3; no clear D gene. This CDR3 contains 15 residues. V lost 2 bases to trimming and J lost 9 bases, with 21 bases between them. Germline V gives CDR1 GTSNPN, CDR2 SVGIG (reference sequence). CDR3 DNA sequence: TGTGCCTGGAGTCTTAGAGCCTCATGGATCGGGACGCAGTATTTT. This translates into CAWSLRASWIGTQYF.

This sequence joins TRBV9 and TRBJ1-1, with 11 bases fitting TRBD1. Germline V gives CDR1 SGDLS, CDR2 YYNGEE. V lost 3 bases to trimming and J lost 8 bases; unmatched junction nucleotides: 9. This CDR3 spans 15 amino acids. CDR3 sequence reads: CASSEPGTGGTEAFF. The CDR3 region has the DNA TGTGCCAGCAGCGAACCAGGGACAGGGGGTACAGAAGCTTTCTTT.

This clonotype has a count of ten or more. The rearrangement joins TRBV2 to TRBJ2-7; possible D gene TRBD2, 5 bases. This CDR3 spans 17 amino acids. The germline V gene encodes CDR1 SNHLY and CDR2 FYNNEI. Trimming cost V 3 bases and J 7 bases, with 25 bases left between them. CDR3 sequence reads: CASSDSLAARGNGEQYF. CDR3 coding DNA: TGTGCCAGCAGTGATTCGCTTGCAGCGAGAGGGAACGGGGAGCAGTACTTC.

This rearrangement joins TRBV28 to TRBJ2-5, with 8 bases fitting TRBD1. Per the germline V gene, CDR1 is MDHEN and CDR2 is SYDVKM. V lost 2 bases to trimming and J lost 1 base; unmatched junction nucleotides: 12. CDR3 length: 18 residues. In nucleotides, the CDR3 is TGTGCCAGCAGTTTAATCTCCGGGACAGGAGCTTCCCAAGAGACCCAGTACTTC. Encoded protein: CASSLISGTGASQETQYF.

The chain couples TRBV9 to TRBJ1-1; perhaps TRBD1 as D (5 bases). CDR3 length: 13 residues. Germline assignment: CDR1 SGDLS and CDR2 YYNGEE. Trimming shortened V by 3 bases and J by 1 base, and 7 bases separated the two germline ends. This CDR3 reads CASSAGPNTEAFF. The DNA for the CDR3 is TGTGCCAGCAGCGCGGGACCGAACACTGAAGCTTTCTTT.

Many counts were recorded for this clonotype. J is TRBJ2-7 and V is TRBV7-2, with 8 nucleotides matching TRBD2. The germline V gene encodes CDR1 SGHTA and CDR2 FQGNSA. The length of the CDR3 is 15 residues. Trimming at V came to 1 base and at J to 2 bases, leaving 4 bases not matched to a gene. CDR3 loop: CASSLESGLAYEQYF. The CDR3 bases are TGTGCCAGCAGCTTAGAGTCGGGACTAGCCTACGAGCAGTACTTC.

In its sample, this clonotype was seen a few times. This may arise from a read error, as a much more abundant clone is one base away. CDR3 in amino acids: CASSGYRGGCTEAFF. The DNA for the CDR3 is TGTGCCAGCAGCGGGTACAGGGGCGGGTGCACTGAAGCTTTCTTT. The chain carries TRBV11-2 and TRBJ1-1, with 7 bases identical to TRBD1. CDR3 length: 15 residues. Germline loops: CDR1 SGHAT, CDR2 FQNNGV. V dropped 5 bases and J dropped 4; count of bases not matched to a gene: 10.

The chain links TRBV19 to TRBJ2-1; D is possibly TRBD1 or TRBD2 (6 bases each). This CDR3 region has 14 residues. The V end lost 7 bases, the J end lost 7 bases, and 17 bases lay between the germline ends. Germline assignment: CDR1 LNHDA and CDR2 SQIVND (reference sequence). The CDR3 sequence: CASNLWGAPNEQFF. The CDR3, as DNA: TGTGCCAGTAATTTGTGGGGGGCTCCGAATGAGCAGTTCTTC.

This clonotype was counted at least ten times. V usage is TRBV6-2 or TRBV6-3 and J usage is TRBJ1-2, with D possibly matching TRBD1 (5 bases). This CDR3 is 13 amino acids long. Germline CDR1 is MNHEY and CDR2 is SVGEGT. Between the trimmed V and J ends, which lost 6 bases and 6 bases, there was a span of 14 bases. The CDR3: CASRLRGLDGYTF. The DNA for the CDR3 is TGTGCCAGCAGATTAAGGGGTCTCGATGGCTACACCTTC.

This clonotype was recorded many times. The J gene is TRBJ2-7, the V gene TRBV13; the match to TRBD2 covers 12 bases. The junction had 8 bases not matched to a gene; V was cut back by 4 bases and J by 4 bases. Germline assignment: CDR1 PRHDT and CDR2 FYEKMQ (reference sequence). CDR3 length: 16 amino acids. Here the CDR3 reads CASSSEGTSGFYEQYF. Written as DNA, the CDR3 is TGTGCCAGCAGCTCGGAGGGGACTAGCGGGTTTTACGAGCAGTACTTC.

This clonotype was detected ten times or more. The chain carries TRBV28 and TRBJ1-2; no firm D call. CDR3 size: 12 residues. Trimming removed 8 bases from V and 4 bases from J, with 11 bases in between. Germline-derived CDR1 and CDR2 are MDHEN and SYDVKM. CDR3 coding DNA: TGTGCCAGCTTGAGGTTAGGCTATGGCTACACCTTC. Amino acids: CASLRLGYGYTF.